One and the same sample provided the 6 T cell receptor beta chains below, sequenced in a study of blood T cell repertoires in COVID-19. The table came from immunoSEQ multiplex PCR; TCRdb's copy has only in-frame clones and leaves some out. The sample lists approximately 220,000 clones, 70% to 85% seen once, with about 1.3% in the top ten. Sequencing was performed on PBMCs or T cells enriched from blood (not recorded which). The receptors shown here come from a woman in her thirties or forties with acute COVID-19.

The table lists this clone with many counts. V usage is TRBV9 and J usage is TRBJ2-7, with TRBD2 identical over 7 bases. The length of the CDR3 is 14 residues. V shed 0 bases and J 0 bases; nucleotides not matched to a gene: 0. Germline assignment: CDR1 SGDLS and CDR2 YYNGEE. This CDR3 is CASSVGDYSYEQYF. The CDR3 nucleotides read TGTGCCAGCAGCGTAGGGGACTACTCCTACGAGCAGTACTTC.

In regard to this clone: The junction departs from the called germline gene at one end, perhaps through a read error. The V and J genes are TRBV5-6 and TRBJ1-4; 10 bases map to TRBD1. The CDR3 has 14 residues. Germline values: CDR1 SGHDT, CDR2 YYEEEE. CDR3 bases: TGTGCCAGCAGCTACGGACAGGGGGAGGAAAAATTGTTTTTT. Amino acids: CASSYGQGEEKLFF.

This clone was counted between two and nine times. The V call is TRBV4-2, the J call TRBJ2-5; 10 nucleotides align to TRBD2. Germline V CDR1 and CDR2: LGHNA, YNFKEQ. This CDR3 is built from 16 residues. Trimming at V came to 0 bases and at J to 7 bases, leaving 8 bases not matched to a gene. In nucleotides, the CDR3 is TGTGCCAGCAGCCAAGAGGGAACTAGCGGGGTGGGGACCCAGTACTTC. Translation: CASSQEGTSGVGTQYF.

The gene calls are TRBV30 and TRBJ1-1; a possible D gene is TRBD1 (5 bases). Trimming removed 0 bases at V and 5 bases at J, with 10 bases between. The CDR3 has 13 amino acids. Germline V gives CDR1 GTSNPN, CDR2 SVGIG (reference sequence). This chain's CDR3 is CAWSVRGGTEAFF. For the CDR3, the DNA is TGTGCCTGGAGTGTACGGGGGGGAACTGAAGCTTTCTTT.

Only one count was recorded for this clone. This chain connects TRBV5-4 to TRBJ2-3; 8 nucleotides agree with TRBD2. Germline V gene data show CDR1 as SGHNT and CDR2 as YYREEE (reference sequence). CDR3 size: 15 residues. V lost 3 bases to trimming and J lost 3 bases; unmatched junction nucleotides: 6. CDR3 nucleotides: TGTGCCAGCAGCTCGGACGGGGGGGGGACAGATACGCAGTATTTT. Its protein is CASSSDGGGTDTQYF.

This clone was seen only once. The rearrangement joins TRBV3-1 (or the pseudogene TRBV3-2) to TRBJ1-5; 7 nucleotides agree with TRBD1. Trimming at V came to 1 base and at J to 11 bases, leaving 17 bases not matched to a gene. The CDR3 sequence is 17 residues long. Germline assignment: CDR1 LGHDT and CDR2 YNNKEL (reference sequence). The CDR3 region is CASSQGTGVGVGIAQHF. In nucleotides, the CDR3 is TGTGCCAGCAGCCAAGGTACAGGGGTCGGAGTGGGTATAGCCCAGCATTTT.